The 22 T cell receptor beta chains in this list originate from one sample, sequenced in a study of blood T cells in healthy people across ages. Then a second PCR, running about 6 to 12 cycles, was carried out with a sample-barcoded 5' primer and a J-beta primer mix. TCRdb re-analysed the 5' RACE reads in MiXCR, keeping a single row per CDR3 protein. The data show about 1.8 million distinct CDR3 sequences, about 50% seen once. The sequenced sample was blood. These receptors were collected from a middle-aged woman in good health.

This rearrangement joins TRBV6-1 to TRBJ2-1; 15 bases align to TRBD2. Losses at the gene ends were 11 bases for V and 7 bases for J; bases not matched to a gene: 3. This CDR3 spans 13 amino acids. Germline CDR1 reads MNHNS; CDR2 reads SASEGT. CDR3 protein: CAGGLAGGNEQFF. CDR3 in DNA: TGTGCCGGGGGACTAGCGGGGGGTAATGAGCAGTTCTTC.

The chain recombines TRBV20-1 with TRBJ2-1, with D perhaps TRBD2 (6 bases). Deletions cut 6 bases from V and 4 bases from J, with 10 bases between. The CDR3 has 12 amino acids. CDR1 DFQATT and CDR2 SNEGSKA come from the germline V gene (reference sequence). CDR3 protein: CSAPGLYNEQFF. CDR3 sequence (DNA): TGCAGTGCCCCCGGACTATACAATGAGCAGTTCTTC.

The rearrangement joins TRBV4-1 to TRBJ2-7, with 8 bases lining up with TRBD2. The CDR3 extends over 14 amino acids. Germline assignment: CDR1 MGHRA and CDR2 YSYEKL. V was pared by 4 bases and J by 4 bases, with 6 bases of the junction left unmatched. This CDR3 reads CASSPVTSVYEQYF. Written as DNA, the CDR3 is TGCGCCAGCAGCCCGGTGACTAGCGTTTACGAGCAGTACTTC.

The rearrangement joins TRBV28 to TRBJ1-1, with TRBD1 matching over 7 bases. CDR3 length: 17 residues. Trimming cost V 3 bases and J 0 bases; bases outside gene matches: 10. CDR1 is MDHEN, CDR2 SYDVKM, per germline. The CDR3 DNA sequence: TGTGCCAGCAGTTTTAGGTCAGGGGGAATAATGAACACTGAAGCTTTCTTT. This sequence encodes CASSFRSGGIMNTEAFF.

V and J are TRBV4-2 and TRBJ2-3; D is possibly TRBD2 (5 bases). Germline V gene lookup returns CDR1 LGHNA and CDR2 YNFKEQ. The CDR3 covers 13 residues. The V end lost 4 bases, the J end lost 6 bases, and 11 bases lay between the germline ends. As DNA, the CDR3 is TGTGCCAGCAGCCGACTGGTAGCGGATACGCAGTATTTT. This sequence encodes CASSRLVADTQYF.

Comment on this clonotype: The junction shows a germline mismatch at one end, possibly a read error. The chain recombines TRBV20-1 with TRBJ2-1; perhaps D is TRBD1 or TRBD2 (5 bases each). The germline CDR1 and CDR2 sequences are DFQATT and SNEGSKA (reference sequence). The CDR3 has 15 amino acids. The DNA for the CDR3 is TGCAGTGCTTCTCCCACGCCGGGGACGGGGAATGGGCAGTTCTTC. It yields the protein CSASPTPGTGNGQFF.

This clonotype appeared many times. The chain carries TRBV4-3 and TRBJ2-2; D unclear. Trimming removed 0 bases at V and 7 bases at J, with 12 bases between. The CDR3 is 15 residues long. Germline CDR1 is LGHNA and CDR2 is YSLEER. The CDR3 DNA sequence: TGCGCCAGCAGCCAAGATTCCCCCAACCTCGGGGAGCTGTTTTTT. Its protein is CASSQDSPNLGELFF.

The table lists this clonotype with a few counts. The V and J genes are TRBV6-5 and TRBJ2-3; 8 bases align to TRBD2. The V gene end was trimmed by 1 base and the J gene end by 9 bases; junction bases not matched to a gene: 15. CDR3 length: 17 residues. Germline V lookup: CDR1 MNHEY, CDR2 SVGAGI. The CDR3 sequence is CASSYFPGLVGTRTQYF. The CDR3 DNA follows: TGTGCCAGCAGTTACTTCCCGGGCCTAGTGGGGACTAGGACGCAGTATTTT.

The rearrangement links TRBV2 to TRBJ2-1; D is unresolved. The CDR3 runs to 12 residues. Looked up from germline, CDR1 is SNHLY and CDR2 is FYNNEI. V lost 8 bases and J 10 bases, leaving 15 bases between the germline ends. The CDR3 coding sequence is TGTGCCAGCCAAAAGGTTATCTCCGAGCAGTTCTTC. Translated, it gives CASQKVISEQFF.

The sample holds one count of this clonotype. The chain links TRBV12-3 or TRBV12-4 to TRBJ2-3; no clear D. V shed 2 bases and J shed 7 bases, with 13 bases lying between them. CDR3 length: 14 residues. CDR3 protein: CASSLPAPKYTQYF. The CDR3 DNA reads TGTGCCAGCAGTTTACCCGCACCGAAATATACGCAGTATTTT.

This chain connects TRBV20-1 to TRBJ2-1; D gene uncertain. The germline V and J ends were trimmed by 1 base and 9 bases, with 10 bases remaining between them. This CDR3 is built from 12 residues. The germline CDR1 and CDR2 sequences are DFQATT and SNEGSKA (reference sequence). The CDR3 spells CSARGGPGEQFF. The CDR3 DNA is TGCAGTGCTAGAGGTGGCCCGGGTGAGCAGTTCTTC.

There are a few counts of this clonotype. This chain's CDR3 is CSARTGLAATDTQYF. CDR3 nucleotide sequence: TGCAGTGCTAGGACGGGACTAGCCGCGACAGATACGCAGTATTTT. The chain links TRBV20-1 to TRBJ2-3; the match to TRBD2 covers 9 bases. V gave up 3 bases and J gave up 3 bases; unmatched junction bases: 7. This CDR3 comprises 15 residues. Germline assignment: CDR1 DFQATT and CDR2 SNEGSKA (reference sequence).

This rearrangement joins TRBV3-1 to TRBJ1-2; possible D gene TRBD1, 6 bases. The CDR3 is 17 residues long. Germline V gives CDR1 LGHDT, CDR2 YNNKEL (reference sequence). V was cut by 0 bases and J by 7 bases, with 21 bases left in between. The CDR3 here is CASSQDFAGGGGGGYTF. In DNA, the CDR3 is TGTGCCAGCAGCCAAGATTTTGCCGGGGGCGGTGGTGGTGGCTACACCTTC.

This clonotype was counted between two and nine times. This chain uses TRBV24-1 with TRBJ2-5; TRBD1 agrees at 8 bases. Germline CDR1 is KGHDR and CDR2 is SFDVKD. V lost 7 bases and J lost 2; bases outside the gene matches: 5. The CDR3 spans 14 residues. DNA of the CDR3: TGTGCCACCAGCGATGGACAGGGACAAGAGACCCAGTACTTC. Protein product: CATSDGQGQETQYF.

This chain joins TRBV24-1 and TRBJ2-4, with 10 nucleotides matching TRBD1. The J call may not be correct, given that the DNA end is closer to TRBJ2-7. CDR3 length equals 15 residues. Germline CDR1 is KGHDR and CDR2 is SFDVKD. This CDR3 is CATSDSGQGNYEQYF. Here the CDR3 DNA reads TGTGCCACCAGTGACTCGGGACAGGGGAACTACGAGCAGTACTTC.

The V and J genes are TRBV20-1 and TRBJ1-5; D is unresolved. The V end was cut by 3 bases, the J end by 4 bases, with 10 bases between. The CDR3 has 13 residues. Germline assignment: CDR1 DFQATT and CDR2 SNEGSKA (reference sequence). This chain's CDR3 is CSASHSPNQPQHF. CDR3 nucleotide sequence: TGCAGTGCTAGCCACAGCCCGAATCAGCCCCAGCATTTT.

In its sample, this clonotype was seen a few times. The chain links TRBV4-1 to TRBJ2-5; 7 positions agree with TRBD2. The CDR3 consists of 16 residues. In germline, CDR1 is MGHRA, CDR2 YSYEKL. The V segment lost 3 bases and the J segment 4 bases; nucleotides outside the gene matches: 11. The CDR3 loop is CASSQGRLAPGETQYF. CDR3 in DNA: TGCGCCAGCAGCCAGGGGAGACTAGCCCCGGGAGAGACCCAGTACTTC.

This clonotype has more than one count but fewer than ten. The chain links TRBV5-6 to TRBJ2-4; D is perhaps TRBD1 or TRBD2 (5 bases each). The DNA end is more similar to TRBJ2-7, so the J call may be wrong. Germline V CDR1 and CDR2: SGHDT, YYEEEE. CDR3 length: 11 residues. The CDR3 DNA is TGTGCCAGCAGCGGGACCGCCGAGCAGTACTTC. It is translated as CASSGTAEQYF.

V usage is TRBV20-1 and J usage is TRBJ2-6, with TRBD1 identical over 8 bases. From germline, CDR1 is DFQATT and CDR2 SNEGSKA (reference sequence). Trimming cost V 5 bases and J 1 base; bases outside gene matches: 7. The CDR3 is 16 residues long. CDR3 residues: CSAWTGSGSGANVLTF. CDR3 nucleotides: TGCAGTGCTTGGACAGGGAGCGGTTCTGGGGCCAACGTCCTGACTTTC.

This chain joins TRBV5-1 and TRBJ2-5; D is uncertain. The V gene lost 4 bases and the J gene lost 1 base, with 11 bases spanning the gap. This CDR3 has 14 residues. Germline CDR1 SGHRS, CDR2 YFSETQ. The CDR3 protein is CASSPEPPQETQYF. CDR3 DNA: TGCGCCAGCAGCCCGGAACCACCCCAAGAGACCCAGTACTTC.

The chain joins TRBV6-1 to TRBJ2-4; 7 bases align to TRBD2. The germline V gene has CDR1 MNHNS and CDR2 SASEGT. J lost 1 base, V lost 7 bases, and 10 bases had no gene match. This CDR3 region has 16 residues. CDR3 nucleotides: TGTGCCAGCACTCGGAGGGCGGGGGACGCCAAAAACATTCAGTACTTC. Translation gives CASTRRAGDAKNIQYF.

CDR3 sequence (DNA): TGTGCCAGCAACTCTCCCGGGTGGGACAGGGGTTTAGCTGAGCAGTTCTTC. Translated: CASNSPGWDRGLAEQFF. The V and J genes are TRBV7-2 and TRBJ2-1; TRBD1 matches 10 bases. The germline CDR1 and CDR2 sequences are SGHTA and FQGNSA. V lost 7 bases and J lost 9; bases outside the gene matches: 18. CDR3 length equals 17 residues.